This entry lists 20 T cell receptor beta chains sequenced from one sample in a study of blood T cell repertoires in COVID-19. The assay was immunoSEQ multiplex PCR, and TCRdb's table has in-frame clones only and misses some. The sample consists of over 85,000 clones, roughly nine tenths of them appearing once. Sample: peripheral blood. All receptors derive from a woman aged 45-65 years with COVID-19, enrolled during active disease.

The chain recombines TRBV10-3 with TRBJ2-1; 12 nucleotides align to TRBD2. This CDR3 is built from 15 residues. CDR1 and CDR2 (germline): ENHRY, SYGVKD. J was trimmed by 6 bases and V by 3 bases; bases with no gene match: 3. CDR3 loop: CAISEMTSGGNEQFF. CDR3 bases: TGTGCCATCAGTGAAATGACTAGCGGGGGCAATGAGCAGTTCTTC.

This clone was recorded once. The chain recombines TRBV7-2 with TRBJ2-3; 14 bases fit TRBD2. The CDR3 runs to 17 residues. The germline CDR1 and CDR2 sequences are SGHTA and FQGNSA. The trim removed 4 bases at V and 5 bases at J, leaving 8 bases unmatched. The CDR3 DNA reads TGTGCCAGCAGCTCGGTAGGGACTAGCGGGGGTAGAGATACGCAGTATTTT. This sequence encodes CASSSVGTSGGRDTQYF.

The chain employs TRBV7-6 and TRBJ2-1; 8 positions agree with TRBD2. The CDR3 runs to 15 residues. The trim removed 6 bases at V and 3 bases at J, leaving 7 bases unmatched. The germline gives CDR1 SGHVS, CDR2 FNYEAQ. CDR3 nucleotides: TGTGCCAGCAGTAGTAGCGGGGCGATCTACAATGAGCAGTTCTTC. It yields the protein CASSSSGAIYNEQFF.

The chain couples TRBV11-3 to TRBJ2-1, with a tentative D call TRBD1 (6 bases). The CDR3 covers 13 residues. Trimming stripped 2 bases from V and 8 bases from J, with 10 bases between. The germline V gene has CDR1 SGHNT and CDR2 YENEEA. CDR3 in DNA: TGTGCCAGCAGCTTATACAGGGACCATGAGCAGTTCTTC. The encoded protein is CASSLYRDHEQFF.

The chain has TRBV6-5 and TRBJ2-7; 7 bases are a match to TRBD2. The CDR3 is made up of 12 amino acids. CDR1 and CDR2 (germline): MNHEY, SVGAGI. The V segment lost 7 bases and the J segment 6 bases; nucleotides outside the gene matches: 6. In nucleotides, the CDR3 is TGTGCCAGCACCAAAGGCGGGGGCGAGCAGTACTTC. Amino acid sequence: CASTKGGGEQYF.

The rearrangement joins TRBV5-1 to TRBJ2-7; 10 positions match TRBD2. V lost 1 base, J lost 4 bases, and 2 bases stayed unmatched. CDR1 and CDR2 from the germline V gene are SGHRS and YFSETQ. The CDR3 extends over 14 amino acids. The CDR3 reads CASSLTSGEYEQYF. The CDR3 coding sequence is TGCGCCAGCAGCTTGACTAGCGGGGAGTACGAGCAGTACTTC.

The chain joins TRBV3-1 (or the pseudogene TRBV3-2) to TRBJ1-2, with TRBD1 matching 7 bases. The ends lost 4 bases at V and 2 bases at J; junction bases unmatched: 4. Germline-derived CDR1 and CDR2 are LGHDT and YNNKEL (reference sequence). The CDR3 loop spans 14 amino acids. The CDR3 DNA reads as TGTGCCAGCAGCCCGACGGGACAGAACTATGGCTACACCTTC. This sequence encodes CASSPTGQNYGYTF.

The chain uses TRBV18 and TRBJ2-7; maybe TRBD1 (6 bases). Germline CDR1 is KGHSH and CDR2 is LQKENI. The CDR3 runs to 16 residues. V was clipped by 1 base and J by 2 bases, with 15 bases between them. This CDR3 is CASSPLFGQGTYEQYF. CDR3 bases: TGTGCCAGCTCACCACTTTTCGGTCAGGGGACCTACGAGCAGTACTTC.

This clone occurred many times. The chain joins TRBV5-1 to TRBJ1-5; a weak D match, TRBD1 (5 bases). Per germline, CDR1 SGHRS and CDR2 YFSETQ. This CDR3 is 13 amino acids long. V dropped 4 bases and J dropped 4 bases, with 9 bases sitting between them. CDR3 bases: TGCGCCAGCAGCGCCGGGGGGAATCAGCCCCAGCATTTT. Translated, it gives CASSAGGNQPQHF. Full variable domain (remainder filled in from reference TRBV5-1 and TRBJ1-5): KAGVTQTPRYLIKTRGQQVTLSCSPISGHRSVSWYQQTPGQGLQFLFEYFSETQRNKGNFPGRFSGRQFSNSRSEMNVSTLELGDSALYLCASSAGGNQPQHFGDGTRLSIL.

The rearrangement joins TRBV4-2 to TRBJ1-5; TRBD1 matches 8 bases. CDR3 size: 15 residues. The ends lost 1 base at V and 4 bases at J; junction bases unmatched: 3. CDR1 and CDR2 from the germline V gene are LGHNA and YNFKEQ. DNA for the CDR3: TGTGCCAGCAGCCAAGCGACAGGGGAAAATCAGCCCCAGCATTTT. This encodes CASSQATGENQPQHF.

The V gene is TRBV9, the J gene TRBJ2-2; 11 positions match TRBD2. CDR3 length: 17 amino acids. Germline CDR1 is SGDLS and CDR2 is YYNGEE. After removal of 3 bases from V and 1 base from J, the junction contained 5 bases not matched to a gene. DNA of the CDR3: TGTGCCAGCAGCGACCCTCTAGCGGGGGGGAACACCGGGGAGCTGTTTTTT. Its protein product is CASSDPLAGGNTGELFF.

This clone turned up a few times. CDR3 sequence: CASSLTLQGARTGELFF. The CDR3 bases are TGTGCCAGCAGCTTAACGTTGCAGGGGGCGAGGACCGGGGAGCTGTTTTTT. The V and J genes are TRBV7-3 and TRBJ2-2; 8 positions agree with TRBD1. The CDR3 is 17 amino acids. With V trimmed by 0 bases and J by 5 bases, 8 bases remained unmatched. Germline V gene lookup returns CDR1 SGHTA and CDR2 FQGTGA.

This clone was detected only once. The genes are TRBV4-1 and TRBJ2-1; TRBD1 might be the D (6 bases). The germline V gene has CDR1 MGHRA and CDR2 YSYEKL. The CDR3 has 16 residues. Trimming cost V 0 bases and J 6 bases, with 15 bases left between them. The CDR3 loop is CASSQDQGLVLNEQFF. The CDR3 DNA follows: TGCGCCAGCAGCCAAGATCAGGGGCTTGTTCTCAATGAGCAGTTCTTC.

Here the CDR3 DNA reads TGTGCCAGTAGCCCCGGGACAGGCCCTTCCGAGCAGTACTTC. This codes for CASSPGTGPSEQYF. The chain uses TRBV19 and TRBJ2-7; 8 bases match TRBD1. The CDR3 contains 14 residues. V was pared by 6 bases and J by 6 bases, with 10 bases of the junction left unmatched. Germline CDR1 and CDR2: LNHDA and SQIVND (reference sequence).

The V call is TRBV2, the J call TRBJ2-5; TRBD1 matches 9 bases. This CDR3 contains 14 residues. Germline V gives CDR1 SNHLY, CDR2 FYNNEI. Trimming removed 6 bases from V and 5 bases from J; junction bases left unmatched: 7. CDR3 coding DNA: TGTGCCAGCAGCCCGGGACAGGGAGGGGAGACCCAGTACTTC. Protein product: CASSPGQGGETQYF. Combining the CDR3 with reference TRBV2 and TRBJ2-5 gives the whole variable domain EPEVTQTPSHQVTQMGQEVILRCVPISNHLYFYWYRQILGQKVEFLVSFYNNEISEKSEIFDDQFSVERPDGSNFTLKIRSTKLEDSAMYFCASSPGQGGETQYFGPGTRLLVL.

CDR3 amino acids: CASSVGGQGTSPLHF. The DNA for the CDR3 is TGTGCCAGCAGCGTAGGTGGACAGGGGACTTCACCCCTCCACTTT. The rearrangement links TRBV9 to TRBJ1-6; TRBD1 matches 9 bases. The CDR3 spans 15 residues. CDR1 and CDR2 from the germline V gene are SGDLS and YYNGEE. V shed 0 bases, J shed 9 bases, and the junction held 4 bases outside the gene matches.

This chain uses TRBV5-1 with TRBJ2-3; unclear D gene. In germline, CDR1 is SGHRS, CDR2 YFSETQ. This CDR3 comprises 13 residues. V was cut by 4 bases and J by 4 bases, with 10 bases left in between. CDR3 sequence reads: CASSPPASDTQYF. The CDR3 nucleotides read TGCGCCAGCAGCCCTCCCGCGTCAGATACGCAGTATTTT.

The chain carries TRBV7-2 and TRBJ2-2, with D perhaps matching TRBD1 (6 bases). Germline V CDR1 and CDR2: SGHTA, FQGNSA. Deletions cut 5 bases from V and 6 bases from J, with 25 bases between. The CDR3 spans 18 residues. The CDR3 DNA is TGTGCCAGCAGCCCCCTAAACGTGGGGGCAAGATTCTCCGGGGAGCTGTTTTTT. Amino acid sequence: CASSPLNVGARFSGELFF.

This chain joins TRBV12-2 and TRBJ2-1; TRBD1 reflects the table's D call only, with no check against the DNA. TRBV12-2 is given as a pseudogene. The CDR3 runs to 18 residues. CDR3 residues: CASRPGTGAISSYNEQFF. The DNA of the CDR3 is TGTGCAAGTCGCCCCGGGACAGGGGCAATTAGCTCCTACAATGAGCAGTTCTTC.

The V gene is TRBV2, the J gene TRBJ1-2; D not resolved. Germline CDR1 reads SNHLY; CDR2 reads FYNNEI. The CDR3 is 14 amino acids. Trimming took off 2 bases at V and 2 bases at J, with 9 bases between the two ends. This CDR3 is CASSEQTGNYGYTF. The CDR3 DNA reads as TGTGCCAGCAGTGAACAGACTGGGAACTATGGCTACACCTTC.